Below are 22 T cell receptor beta chains sequenced from a single sample in a study of CD8 T cells in Susac syndrome. Random hexamers primed reverse transcription of roughly 0.5 to 1 ug RNA. TCRdb processed the immunoSEQ multiplex PCR reads anew with MiXCR; each CDR3 protein has one entry. The data contain about 300,000 distinct CDR3 sequences, over 75% of them singletons. Sequenced sample: CD8+ T cells from PBMCs. All receptors derive from a human donor with multiple sclerosis.

The rearrangement uses TRBV7-9 and TRBJ1-2, with no clear D. V gave up 1 base and J gave up 8 bases, with 11 bases separating them. This CDR3 region has 13 residues. Looked up from germline, CDR1 is SEHNR and CDR2 is FQNEAQ (reference sequence). CDR3 protein: CASSLGRLEGYTF. In DNA form, the CDR3 reads TGTGCCAGCAGCTTAGGAAGGTTAGAAGGCTACACCTTC. The entire variable domain, with the rest obtained from reference TRBV7-9 and TRBJ1-2, is as follows: DTGVSQNPRHKITKRGQNVTFRCDPISEHNRLYWYRQTLGQGPEFLTYFQNEAQLEKSRLLSDRFSAERPKGSFSTLEIQRTEQGDSAMYLCASSLGRLEGYTFGSGTRLTVV.

The rearrangement uses TRBV28 and TRBJ1-3; no clear D. CDR1 and CDR2 from the germline V gene are MDHEN and SYDVKM. This CDR3 is built from 15 residues. V was trimmed by 5 bases and J by 2 bases, leaving 13 bases between them. Here the CDR3 reads CASSTLLHTGNTIYF. Here the CDR3 DNA reads TGTGCCAGCAGTACCCTCTTACACACTGGAAACACCATATATTTT.

The V and J genes are TRBV28 and TRBJ1-2; TRBD1 is a possible D gene (5 bases). Germline CDR1 and CDR2: MDHEN and SYDVKM. CDR3 length: 15 residues. V was shortened by 5 bases and J by 2 bases, with 15 bases between the two germline ends. Here the CDR3 reads CASSPRGGWNYGYTF. CDR3 DNA: TGTGCCAGCAGTCCCCGTGGGGGGTGGAACTATGGCTACACCTTC.

This clonotype showed up just once. The V and J genes are TRBV10-1 and TRBJ2-1; no clear D gene. V was cut by 2 bases and J by 3 bases, with 5 bases left in between. The CDR3 spans 13 residues. CDR1 and CDR2 (germline): WNHNN, SYGVQD (reference sequence). The CDR3 reads CASSETDYNEQFF. The CDR3 DNA follows: TGCGCCAGCAGTGAGACGGACTACAATGAGCAGTTCTTC.

This chain's CDR3 is CSRGLLTNQPQHF. In DNA, the CDR3 is TGCAGCCGGGGACTCTTGACAAATCAGCCCCAGCATTTT. The rearrangement uses TRBV29-1 and TRBJ1-5; tentative D call: TRBD1 (5 bases). Trimming cost V 8 bases and J 4 bases, with 15 bases left between them. This CDR3 is 13 amino acids long. Germline V gene lookup returns CDR1 SQVTM and CDR2 ANQGSEA.

The chain is built from TRBV28 and TRBJ2-7; 8 nucleotides match TRBD2. The CDR3 loop spans 14 amino acids. Losses at the gene ends were 8 bases for V and 1 base for J; bases not matched to a gene: 7. From germline, CDR1 is MDHEN and CDR2 SYDVKM. The CDR3 DNA is TGTGCCAGCCTAAGATCGGGGGGGTCCTACGAGCAGTACTTC. Translated: CASLRSGGSYEQYF.

This chain uses TRBV7-2 with TRBJ2-3, with D unclear. V gave up 4 bases and J gave up 2 bases, with 4 bases separating them. The germline V gene has CDR1 SGHTA and CDR2 FQGNSA. The CDR3 sequence is 12 residues long. CDR3 amino acids: CASSWDTDTQYF. In nucleotides, the CDR3 is TGTGCCAGCAGCTGGGACACAGATACGCAGTATTTT.

The V and J genes are TRBV12-5 and TRBJ2-3; 14 bases line up with TRBD2. J lost 1 base, V lost 6 bases, and 9 bases had no gene match. The CDR3 extends over 18 amino acids. CDR1 is LGHNT, CDR2 FRNRAP, per germline. The CDR3 region is CASGPGTSGRFGTDTQYF. The CDR3 coding sequence is TGTGCTAGTGGCCCTGGGACTAGCGGGAGATTCGGCACAGATACGCAGTATTTT.

The chain has TRBV28 and TRBJ1-5, with D uncertain. The length of the CDR3 is 14 residues. V was cut by 3 bases and J by 2 bases, with 8 bases left in between. Germline CDR1 and CDR2: MDHEN and SYDVKM. This CDR3 reads CASSFGYGNQPQHF. CDR3 nucleotides: TGTGCCAGCAGTTTTGGGTACGGCAATCAGCCCCAGCATTTT.

DNA of the CDR3: TGCAGTGCCCTTAGCGGGGGAAGCACAGATACGCAGTATTTT. This codes for CSALSGGSTDTQYF. V is TRBV20-1 and J is TRBJ2-3, with 9 bases fitting TRBD2. With V trimmed by 6 bases and J by 0 bases, 4 bases remained unmatched. The germline CDR1 and CDR2 sequences are DFQATT and SNEGSKA (reference sequence). CDR3 length equals 14 residues.

In its sample, this clonotype was seen once. The V and J genes are TRBV19 and TRBJ2-1, with TRBD2 matching 8 bases. From germline, CDR1 is LNHDA and CDR2 SQIVND (reference sequence). J gave up 4 bases and V 5 bases, and 7 bases lay outside the gene matches. This CDR3 is built from 15 residues. Here the CDR3 reads CASSRLAGGYNEQFF. The CDR3 bases are TGTGCCAGTAGTCGGTTGGCGGGGGGATACAATGAGCAGTTCTTC.

The rearrangement joins TRBV27 to TRBJ2-1; TRBD2 might be the D (6 bases). Trimming removed 7 bases from V and 3 bases from J, with 13 bases in between. CDR3 length: 14 residues. From germline, CDR1 is MNHEY and CDR2 SMNVEV (reference sequence). CDR3 in DNA: TGTGCCAGCATTAGCCCTAGCGACTACAATGAGCAGTTCTTC. It translates to CASISPSDYNEQFF.

This chain connects TRBV7-6 to TRBJ2-3; D is undetermined. V was clipped by 5 bases and J by 2 bases, with 14 bases between them. Germline V gives CDR1 SGHVS, CDR2 FNYEAQ. The CDR3 loop spans 15 amino acids. CDR3: CASSPSGLPTDTQYF. The CDR3 region has the DNA TGTGCCAGCAGCCCTAGTGGCCTGCCCACAGATACGCAGTATTTT.

The CDR3 nucleotides are TGTGCCAGCAGAATAGCGGGAGAGCCAGATACGCAGTATTTT. Translating it yields CASRIAGEPDTQYF. This sequence joins TRBV28 and TRBJ2-3; 9 bases match TRBD2. The CDR3 has 14 amino acids. The J segment lost 4 bases and the V segment lost 6 bases, leaving 5 bases of the junction unmatched. Germline lookup yields CDR1 MDHEN and CDR2 SYDVKM.

The chain couples TRBV4-3 to TRBJ1-4, with unresolved D. The CDR3 covers 16 residues. The germline V gene has CDR1 LGHNA and CDR2 YSLEER. V shed 0 bases and J shed 5 bases, with 13 bases lying between them. DNA of the CDR3: TGCGCCAGCAGCCAAGATAGCCCGACCCAGAATGAAAAACTGTTTTTT. It is translated as CASSQDSPTQNEKLFF.

The chain has TRBV5-1 and TRBJ2-1; TRBD2 agrees at 13 bases. CDR3 size: 18 residues. The germline CDR1 and CDR2 sequences are SGHRS and YFSETQ. V shed 5 bases, J shed 3 bases, and the junction held 11 bases outside the gene matches. The CDR3: CASRGLAGPVGFYNEQFF. As DNA, the CDR3 is TGCGCCAGCAGGGGACTAGCGGGACCAGTCGGATTCTACAATGAGCAGTTCTTC.

The V and J genes are TRBV19 and TRBJ1-1; D perhaps matches TRBD1 (5 bases). This CDR3 has 13 residues. Germline CDR1 and CDR2: LNHDA and SQIVND (reference sequence). V was shortened by 3 bases and J by 1 base, with 6 bases between the two germline ends. The DNA of the CDR3 is TGTGCCAGTAGTATGGGGGGGAACACTGAAGCTTTCTTT. Protein: CASSMGGNTEAFF.

The chain employs TRBV29-1 and TRBJ2-7; 9 bases map to TRBD1. CDR1 SQVTM and CDR2 ANQGSEA come from the germline V gene. Trimming at V came to 3 bases and at J to 0 bases, leaving 3 bases not matched to a gene. The CDR3 consists of 14 residues. This chain's CDR3 is CSVETGGSSYEQYF. The CDR3 nucleotides are TGCAGCGTTGAGACAGGGGGTAGCTCCTACGAGCAGTACTTC.

This clonotype was detected a few times. The genes are TRBV20-1 and TRBJ1-1; possibly TRBD1 for D (6 bases). V dropped 3 bases and J dropped 11 bases, with 16 bases sitting between them. The CDR3 extends over 12 amino acids. CDR1 is DFQATT, CDR2 SNEGSKA, per germline (reference sequence). The CDR3 nucleotides are TGCAGTGCTAGCACTGGGGGCCCGTTGGCTTTCTTT. The encoded protein is CSASTGGPLAFF.

This rearrangement joins TRBV15 to TRBJ1-5, with D possibly TRBD1 on 6 matching bases. The CDR3 consists of 14 residues. V lost 4 bases and J 4 bases, leaving 11 bases between the germline ends. CDR1 and CDR2 (germline): LNHNV, YYDKDF (reference sequence). The CDR3 loop is CATSTYRENQPQHF. The CDR3 DNA sequence: TGTGCCACCAGCACCTACAGGGAAAATCAGCCCCAGCATTTT.

The chain joins TRBV28 to TRBJ1-1, with unresolved D. The germline V and J ends were trimmed by 6 bases and 1 base, with 9 bases remaining between them. Per germline, CDR1 MDHEN and CDR2 SYDVKM. CDR3 length: 13 amino acids. The CDR3 sequence is CASRTIGNTEAFF. CDR3 DNA sequence: TGTGCCAGCAGGACGATTGGGAACACTGAAGCTTTCTTT.

This chain connects TRBV5-1 to TRBJ2-5; possibly TRBD2 for D (5 bases). Germline CDR1 and CDR2: SGHRS and YFSETQ. The CDR3 loop spans 11 amino acids. V was shortened by 6 bases and J by 7 bases, with 10 bases between the two germline ends. DNA of the CDR3: TGCGCCAGCATCACGGGAACGACCCAGTACTTC. Encoded protein: CASITGTTQYF.